The source of this T cell receptor (beta chain) is a study of blood T cell repertoires in COVID-19. Study context: The analysed material was cDNA or gDNA that came from T cells, B-cell-depleted T cells, or PBMCs.

Original handling: Reference gene primer amplification gave estimated nucleated cell counts. Sequenced by immunoSEQ multiplex PCR; TCRdb stores in-frame clones only, minus some. The V and J calls and the clone size are those of that table, but D and trimming were determined from the DNA. The sample lists around 160,000 clones, around four fifths occurring once. Sequenced material: peripheral blood. This receptor was obtained from a human donor in a cohort sampled during active COVID-19.

The CDR3 here is CASSPQGYYGYTF. DNA of the CDR3: TGTGCCAGCTCACCTCAGGGGTACTATGGCTACACCTTC. The chain employs TRBV18 and TRBJ1-2; tentatively, D is TRBD1 (6 bases). The V and J ends lost 3 bases and 3 bases respectively, with 8 bases between them. Germline lookup yields CDR1 KGHSH and CDR2 LQKENI. The CDR3 spans 13 residues.